This TCR beta chain was captured by sequencing in a study of Graves' ophthalmopathy and Graves' hyperthyroidism. Whole-study context: Pretreatment peripheral blood was obtained at initial diagnosis.

In donors with ophthalmopathy, activity was moderate-to-severe, with CAS ≥3, NOSPECS ≥4 and duration under 3 months. What supplied the PBMCs was 7.5 to 10 ml of fresh peripheral blood. Amplification targeted the TCR beta CDR3 regions, with RNA transcripts as the source material. RT-PCR with HTBI primers came first, then second-round multiplex PCR. One entry per CDR3 protein results from TCRdb running MiXCR on the multiplex PCR reads. The table lists about 160,000 distinct CDR3 sequences, 37% of them singletons, with around 5.5% in the top ten. The CDR3 spans 14 residues. Trimming took 1 base from V and 5 from J, leaving 11 bases between them.

The specimen sequenced was peripheral blood. This clonotype originated in a woman aged 40 to 50 with Graves' ophthalmopathy. The chain has TRBV12-3 or TRBV12-4 and TRBJ1-2; TRBD1 might be the D (5 bases). For the CDR3, the DNA is TGTGCCAGCAGTTTAGGGCAGGGATGGTATGGCTACACCTTC. Amino acids: CASSLGQGWYGYTF.